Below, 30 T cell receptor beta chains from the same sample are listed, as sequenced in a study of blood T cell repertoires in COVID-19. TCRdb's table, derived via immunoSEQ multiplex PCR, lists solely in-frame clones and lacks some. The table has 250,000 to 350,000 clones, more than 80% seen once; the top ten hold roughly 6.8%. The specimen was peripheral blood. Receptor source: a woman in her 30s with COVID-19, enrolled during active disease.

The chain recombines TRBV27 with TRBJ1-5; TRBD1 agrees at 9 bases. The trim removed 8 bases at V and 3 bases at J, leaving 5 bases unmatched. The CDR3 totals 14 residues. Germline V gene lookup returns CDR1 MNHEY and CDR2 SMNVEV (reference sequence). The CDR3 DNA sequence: TGTGCCAGCCGCGACAGGGGGATCAATCAGCCCCAGCATTTT. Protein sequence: CASRDRGINQPQHF.

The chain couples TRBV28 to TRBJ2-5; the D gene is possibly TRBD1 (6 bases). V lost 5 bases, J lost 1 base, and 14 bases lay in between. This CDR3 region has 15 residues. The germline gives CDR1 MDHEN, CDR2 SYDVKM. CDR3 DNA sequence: TGTGCCAGCAGTAGGATAGGGGGTACCCAAGAGACCCAGTACTTC. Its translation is CASSRIGGTQETQYF. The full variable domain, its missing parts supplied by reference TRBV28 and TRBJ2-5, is DVKVTQSSRYLVKRTGEKVFLECVQDMDHENMFWYRQDPGLGLRLIYFSYDVKMKEKGDIPEGYSVSREKKERFSLILESASTNQTSMYLCASSRIGGTQETQYFGPGTRLLVL.

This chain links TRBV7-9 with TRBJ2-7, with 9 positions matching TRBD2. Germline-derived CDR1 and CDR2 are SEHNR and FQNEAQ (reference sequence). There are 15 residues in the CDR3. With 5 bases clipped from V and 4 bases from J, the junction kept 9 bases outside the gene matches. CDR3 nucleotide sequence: TGTGCCAGCAGCCCCGGGGCTAGCGGGGAGTACGAGCAGTACTTC. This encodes CASSPGASGEYEQYF.

CDR3 in amino acids: CASSLQGAGMNTEAFF. CDR3 nucleotides: TGTGCCAGCAGTCTACAGGGAGCTGGAATGAACACTGAAGCTTTCTTT. This chain connects TRBV5-6 to TRBJ1-1; D perhaps matches TRBD1 (6 bases). Germline V CDR1 and CDR2: SGHDT, YYEEEE. The CDR3 totals 16 residues. Trimming took off 5 bases at V and 0 bases at J, with 17 bases between the two ends.

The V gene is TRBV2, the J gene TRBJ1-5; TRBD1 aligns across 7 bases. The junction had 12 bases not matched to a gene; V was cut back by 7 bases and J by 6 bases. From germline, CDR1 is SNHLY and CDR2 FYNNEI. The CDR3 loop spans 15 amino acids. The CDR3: CASTSRGQAAQPQHF. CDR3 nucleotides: TGTGCCAGCACGTCAAGGGGGCAAGCCGCTCAGCCCCAGCATTTT.

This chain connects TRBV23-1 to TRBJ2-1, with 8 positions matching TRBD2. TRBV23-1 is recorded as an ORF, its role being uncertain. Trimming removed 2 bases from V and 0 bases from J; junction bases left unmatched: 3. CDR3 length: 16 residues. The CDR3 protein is CASSQQRESSYNEQFF. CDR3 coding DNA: TGCGCCAGCAGTCAACAGCGGGAGAGCTCCTACAATGAGCAGTTCTTC.

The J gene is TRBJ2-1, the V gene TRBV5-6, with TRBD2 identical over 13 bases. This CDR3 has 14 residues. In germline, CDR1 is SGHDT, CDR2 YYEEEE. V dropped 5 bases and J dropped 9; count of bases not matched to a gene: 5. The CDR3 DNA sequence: TGTGCCAGCAGATTAACTAGCGGGAGGGCTGAGCAGTTCTTC. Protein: CASRLTSGRAEQFF.

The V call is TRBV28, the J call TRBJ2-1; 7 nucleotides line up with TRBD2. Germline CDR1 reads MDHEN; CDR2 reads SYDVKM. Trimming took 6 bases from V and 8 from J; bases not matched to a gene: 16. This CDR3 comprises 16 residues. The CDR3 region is CASRSTRAGAVDEQFF. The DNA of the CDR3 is TGTGCCAGCAGGTCGACCCGCGCGGGAGCAGTCGATGAGCAGTTCTTC.

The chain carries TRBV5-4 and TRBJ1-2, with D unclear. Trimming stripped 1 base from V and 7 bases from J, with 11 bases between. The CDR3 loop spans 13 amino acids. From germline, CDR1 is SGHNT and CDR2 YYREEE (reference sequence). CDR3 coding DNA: TGTGCCAGCAGCTTGTTGACGTCAGGTGGCTACACCTTC. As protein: CASSLLTSGGYTF.

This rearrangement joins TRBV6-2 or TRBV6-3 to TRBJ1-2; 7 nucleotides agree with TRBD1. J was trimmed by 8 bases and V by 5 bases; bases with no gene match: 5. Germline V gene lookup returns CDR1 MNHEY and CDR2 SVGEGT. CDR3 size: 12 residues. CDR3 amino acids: CASSGTEEGYTF. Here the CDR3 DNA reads TGTGCCAGCAGTGGGACAGAAGAGGGCTACACCTTC.

CDR3 sequence: CASSESTGPAPDTQYF. CDR3 coding DNA: TGCGCCAGCAGTGAATCTACAGGGCCGGCACCAGATACGCAGTATTTT. The chain joins TRBV10-1 to TRBJ2-3, with D possibly matching TRBD1 (6 bases). The ends were cut back, 3 bases at V and 4 bases at J, with 17 bases in the middle. This CDR3 is 16 amino acids long. Germline-derived CDR1 and CDR2 are WNHNN and SYGVQD (reference sequence).

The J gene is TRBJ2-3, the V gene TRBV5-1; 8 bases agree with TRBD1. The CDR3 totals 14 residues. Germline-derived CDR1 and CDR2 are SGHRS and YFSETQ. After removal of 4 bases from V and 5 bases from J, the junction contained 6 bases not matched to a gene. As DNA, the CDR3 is TGCGCCAGCAGCCTCGGACAGGGTGTAGATACGCAGTATTTT. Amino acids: CASSLGQGVDTQYF.

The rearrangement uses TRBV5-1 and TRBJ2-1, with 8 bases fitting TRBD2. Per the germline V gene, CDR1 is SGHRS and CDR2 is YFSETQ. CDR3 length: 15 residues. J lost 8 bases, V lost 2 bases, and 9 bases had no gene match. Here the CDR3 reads CASSFQRAGGDEQFF. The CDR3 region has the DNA TGCGCCAGCAGCTTCCAACGGGCGGGGGGCGATGAGCAGTTCTTC.

This CDR3 reads CASSYSESSYNEQFF. As DNA, the CDR3 is TGTGCCAGCAGTTACAGCGAAAGCTCCTACAATGAGCAGTTCTTC. This chain uses TRBV6-5 with TRBJ2-1, with D unclear. V dropped 2 bases and J dropped 0 bases, with 8 bases sitting between them. Germline CDR1 and CDR2: MNHEY and SVGAGI. The CDR3 sequence is 15 residues long.

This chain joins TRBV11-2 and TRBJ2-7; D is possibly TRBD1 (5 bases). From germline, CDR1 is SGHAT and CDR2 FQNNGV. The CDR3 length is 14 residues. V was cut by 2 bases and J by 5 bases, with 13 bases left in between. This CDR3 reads CASSLWGSQNEQYF. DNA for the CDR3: TGTGCCAGCAGCTTATGGGGCAGTCAAAACGAGCAGTACTTC.

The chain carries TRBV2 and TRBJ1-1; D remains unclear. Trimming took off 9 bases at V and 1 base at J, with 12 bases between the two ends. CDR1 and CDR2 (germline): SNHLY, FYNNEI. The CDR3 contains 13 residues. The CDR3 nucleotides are TGTGCCAGGGGCGGGCTGTCGAACACTGAAGCTTTCTTT. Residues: CARGGLSNTEAFF.

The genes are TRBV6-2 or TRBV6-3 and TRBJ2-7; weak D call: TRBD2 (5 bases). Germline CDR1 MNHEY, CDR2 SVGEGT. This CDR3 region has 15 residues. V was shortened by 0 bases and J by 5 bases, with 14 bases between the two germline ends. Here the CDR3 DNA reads TGTGCCAGCAGTTACTCCCCGGACTGGGGTCACGAGCAGTACTTC. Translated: CASSYSPDWGHEQYF.

CDR3: CASRPGQGGTVEQYF. Here the CDR3 DNA reads TGTGCCAGCAGACCCGGACAGGGGGGGACGGTCGAGCAGTACTTC. The rearrangement links TRBV6-1 to TRBJ2-7; TRBD1 matches 10 bases. Germline trimming cut 6 bases from V and 6 bases from J; bases unmatched to any gene: 11. The CDR3 totals 15 residues. Per the germline V gene, CDR1 is MNHNS and CDR2 is SASEGT.

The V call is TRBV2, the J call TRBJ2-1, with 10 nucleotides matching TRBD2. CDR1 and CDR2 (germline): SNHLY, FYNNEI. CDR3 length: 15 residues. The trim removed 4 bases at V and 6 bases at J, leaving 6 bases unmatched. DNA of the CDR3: TGTGCCAGCAGTGGCCTAGCGGGAGCCGTCAATGAGCAGTTCTTC. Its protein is CASSGLAGAVNEQFF.

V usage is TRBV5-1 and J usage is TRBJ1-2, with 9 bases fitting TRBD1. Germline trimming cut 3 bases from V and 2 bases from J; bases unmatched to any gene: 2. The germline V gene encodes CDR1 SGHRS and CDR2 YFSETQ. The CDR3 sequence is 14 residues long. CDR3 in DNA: TGCGCCAGCAGCTATACAGGGGGCAACTATGGCTACACCTTC. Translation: CASSYTGGNYGYTF.

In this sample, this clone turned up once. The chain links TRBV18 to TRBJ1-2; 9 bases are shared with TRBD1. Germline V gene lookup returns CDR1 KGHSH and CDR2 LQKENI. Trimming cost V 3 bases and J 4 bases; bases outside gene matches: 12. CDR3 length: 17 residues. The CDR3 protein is CASSPQGQGAPGYGYTF. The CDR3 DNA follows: TGTGCCAGCTCACCCCAGGGACAGGGAGCCCCCGGCTATGGCTACACCTTC.

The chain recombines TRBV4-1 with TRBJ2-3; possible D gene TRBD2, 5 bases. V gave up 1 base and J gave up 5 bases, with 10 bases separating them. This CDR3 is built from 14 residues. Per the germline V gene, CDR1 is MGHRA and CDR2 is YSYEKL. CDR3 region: CASSQGAVGDTQYF. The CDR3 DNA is TGCGCCAGCAGCCAAGGAGCGGTCGGAGATACGCAGTATTTT.

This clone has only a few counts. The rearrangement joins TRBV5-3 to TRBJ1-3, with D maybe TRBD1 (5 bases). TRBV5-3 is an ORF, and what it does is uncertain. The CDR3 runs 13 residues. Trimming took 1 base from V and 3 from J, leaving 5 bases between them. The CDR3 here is CARSLTGGNTIYF. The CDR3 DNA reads TGTGCCAGAAGCTTGACAGGTGGAAACACCATATATTTT.

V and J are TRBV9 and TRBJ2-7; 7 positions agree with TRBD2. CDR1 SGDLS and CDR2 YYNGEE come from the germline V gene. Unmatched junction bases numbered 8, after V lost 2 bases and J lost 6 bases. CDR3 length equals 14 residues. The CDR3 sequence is CASSVQTSSAEQYF. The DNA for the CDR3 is TGTGCCAGCAGCGTCCAGACTAGCTCCGCCGAGCAGTACTTC.

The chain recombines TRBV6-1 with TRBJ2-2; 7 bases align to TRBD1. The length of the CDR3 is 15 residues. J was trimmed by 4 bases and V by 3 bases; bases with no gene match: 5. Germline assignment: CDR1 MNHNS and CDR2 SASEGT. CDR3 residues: CASSDRQGGTGELFF. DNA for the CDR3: TGTGCCAGCAGTGATCGACAGGGCGGCACCGGGGAGCTGTTTTTT.

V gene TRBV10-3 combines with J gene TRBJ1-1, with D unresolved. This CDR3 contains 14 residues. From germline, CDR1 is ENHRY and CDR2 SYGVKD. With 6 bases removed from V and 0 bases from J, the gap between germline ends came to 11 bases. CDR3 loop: CAIRATDMNTEAFF. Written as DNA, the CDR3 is TGTGCCATCAGGGCCACAGATATGAACACTGAAGCTTTCTTT.

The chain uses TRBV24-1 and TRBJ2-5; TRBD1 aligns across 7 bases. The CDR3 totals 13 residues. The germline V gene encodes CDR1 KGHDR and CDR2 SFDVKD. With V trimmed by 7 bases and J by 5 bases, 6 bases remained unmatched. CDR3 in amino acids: CATSTNRGETQYF. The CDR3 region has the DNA TGTGCCACCAGCACCAACAGGGGTGAGACCCAGTACTTC.

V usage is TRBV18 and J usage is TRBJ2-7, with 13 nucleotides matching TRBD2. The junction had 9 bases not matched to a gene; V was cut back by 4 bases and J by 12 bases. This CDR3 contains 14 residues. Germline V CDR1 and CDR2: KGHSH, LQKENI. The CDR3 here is CASSRGLAGDYTYF. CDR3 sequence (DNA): TGTGCCAGCTCACGCGGACTAGCGGGAGACTATACGTACTTC.

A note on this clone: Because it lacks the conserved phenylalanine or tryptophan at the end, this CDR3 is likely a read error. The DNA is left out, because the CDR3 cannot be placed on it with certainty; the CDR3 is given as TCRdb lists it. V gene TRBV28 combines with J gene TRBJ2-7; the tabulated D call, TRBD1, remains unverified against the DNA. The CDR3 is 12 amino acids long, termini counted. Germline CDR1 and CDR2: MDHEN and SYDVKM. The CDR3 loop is CASSPPRQVPTL.

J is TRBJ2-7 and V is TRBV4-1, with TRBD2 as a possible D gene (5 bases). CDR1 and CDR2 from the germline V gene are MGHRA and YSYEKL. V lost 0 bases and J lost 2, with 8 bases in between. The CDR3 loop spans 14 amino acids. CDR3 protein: CASSQESGTYEQYF. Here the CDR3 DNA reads TGCGCCAGCAGCCAAGAATCGGGGACCTACGAGCAGTACTTC.